A selection of T cell receptor beta chains follows, all from one sample in a study of cytomegalovirus exposure and HLA in healthy donors. TCRdb keeps only in-frame clones here, not all; method: immunoSEQ multiplex PCR. The data show hundreds of thousands of clones, roughly four fifths seen once. The sample consisted of PBMCs. The receptors come from a girl aged 2 to 10 in good health and CMV-seronegative. CDR3s include the opening cysteine and the closing phenylalanine or tryptophan. The order of the fields is J gene, clone size, D gene, V gene, CDR3 DNA, CDR3 protein. D genes are given only for firm matches. Size is omitted from some rows. Given values are once, few, many or a class for expanded clones.

>TRBJ2-7|.|.|TRBV7-9
TGTTCCAGCAGCTTAGTCGACACCCTGGGGGGCTCCTACGAGCAGTACTTC
CSSSLVDTLGGSYEQYF
>TRBJ1-2|few|.|TRBV5-1
TGCGCCAGCAGCCAAGATCTAGGAGGTGGCTACACCTTC
CASSQDLGGGYTF
>TRBJ2-7|.|TRBD1|TRBV19
TGTGCCAGTAGTCCCCGGGACAGGACCTACGAGCAGTACTTC
CASSPRDRTYEQYF
>TRBJ2-5|.|.|TRBV7-9
TGTGCCAGCAGCTTAGATGTAGTACAAGAGACCCAGTACTTC
CASSLDVVQETQYF
>TRBJ2-5|once|TRBD2|TRBV5-8
TGTGCCAGCAGTTTACTCCCGGGACTAGCGAGCGAGACCCAGTACTTC
CASSLLPGLASETQYF
>TRBJ2-7|.|.|TRBV5-6
TGTGCCAGCAGCTTGTCTATTGGCAGGGGACGGCAGTACTTC
CASSLSIGRGRQYF
>TRBJ2-3|.|TRBD2|TRBV6-1
TGTGCCAGCAGAAGGACTAGCGGCTTCACAGATACGCAGTATTTT
CASRRTSGFTDTQYF
>TRBJ2-5|.|.|TRBV9
TGTGCCAGCAGCCCCCGGGGTCAGCAAGAGACCCAGTACTTC
CASSPRGQQETQYF
>TRBJ1-2|.|TRBD1|TRBV6-5
TGTGCCAGCAGGATAAGGACAGGGGTTCCCTATGGCTACACCTTC
CASRIRTGVPYGYTF
>TRBJ2-1|once|.|TRBV13
TGTGCCAGCAGCTTAGCAGTTGGCCACGATGAGCAGTTCTTC
CASSLAVGHDEQFF
>TRBJ1-2|.|TRBD1|TRBV10-3
TGTGCCATCAGTGAGGGACAGGGCACCTATGGCTACACCTTC
CAISEGQGTYGYTF
>TRBJ2-1|.|.|TRBV19
TGTGCCAGTAGTATTCATCCAGGGGACTACTACAATGAGCAGTTCTTC
CASSIHPGDYYNEQFF
>TRBJ1-2|.|.|TRBV19
TGTGCCAGTAGTATGGCAGGGGAGTGGGTCTATGGCTACACCTTC
CASSMAGEWVYGYTF
>TRBJ2-7|few|.|TRBV5-4
TGTGCCAGCAGCACCTCTCTAGACTACGAGCAGTACTTC
CASSTSLDYEQYF
>TRBJ1-5|.|.|TRBV6-6
TGTGCCAGCGAGCAACTGATCTCGGGCAATCAGCCCCAGCATTTT
CASEQLISGNQPQHF
>TRBJ2-3|.|TRBD2|TRBV5-6
TGTGCCAGCAGCTACCGACTAGCGGGGGGGAAAAAGGTCACAGATACGCAGTATTTT
CASSYRLAGGKKVTDTQYF
>TRBJ1-1|.|TRBD1|TRBV2
TGTGCCAGCAGGCCGACAGGGGGTCCAACTGAAGCTTTCTTT
CASRPTGGPTEAFF
>TRBJ2-5|.|.|TRBV4-1
TGCGCCAGCAGCCAAGAAGGAAAAGGGGTCCAAGAGACCCAGTACTTC
CASSQEGKGVQETQYF
>TRBJ2-1|.|TRBD2|TRBV5-1
TGCGCCAGCGTCCCCCACGGGGGGGCAGTCAATGAGCAGTTCTTC
CASVPHGGAVNEQFF
>TRBJ2-5|.|TRBD2|TRBV5-4
TGTGCCAGCAGCCTAGCGGGGGGAACAAATTGGGAGACCCAGTACTTC
CASSLAGGTNWETQYF
>TRBJ2-4|.|TRBD1|TRBV19
TGTGCCAGTAGGGGGACAGCCCTAGCCAAAAACATTCAGTACTTC
CASRGTALAKNIQYF
>TRBJ1-6|.|.|TRBV27
TGTGCCAGCAGTTTGGGCAATAATAGGGGCTCACCCCTCCACTTT
CASSLGNNRGSPLHF
>TRBJ2-3|.|.|TRBV9
TGTGCCAGCAGCGCCGATTCAGGGTACACAGATACGCAGTATTTT
CASSADSGYTDTQYF
>TRBJ2-3|.|TRBD2|TRBV5-1
TGCGCCAGCCATCAGCGGGGGGGCCTCTCGGCAGATACGCAGTATTTT
CASHQRGGLSADTQYF
>TRBJ1-2|.|.|TRBV30
TGTGCCTGGAACGTGGACGGGAATGGCTACACCTTC
CAWNVDGNGYTF
>TRBJ1-1|.|TRBD1|TRBV4-1
TGCGCCAGCAGCCCTAACCAACCGTCACAGGGGCGGGAAGCTTTCTTT
CASSPNQPSQGREAFF
>TRBJ2-2|.|TRBD2|TRBV14
TGTGCCAGCAGCCAACTAGCGGGAGGGCCAACCGGGGAGCTGTTTTTT
CASSQLAGGPTGELFF
>TRBJ2-2|.|TRBD2|TRBV7-3
TGTGCCAGCAGCTTTGGCGGGGGGGCCGGGACCGGGGAGCTGTTTTTT
CASSFGGGAGTGELFF
>TRBJ1-3|few|.|TRBV2
TGTGCCAGCAGAATTGGACAGAGAGACACCATATATTTT
CASRIGQRDTIYF
>TRBJ2-2|once|TRBD1|TRBV11-2
TGTGCCAGCAGCTTAGCGATAACGTACTCAGGGGGTCCCGGGGAGCTGTTTTTT
CASSLAITYSGGPGELFF
>TRBJ2-1|.|.|TRBV9
TGTGCCAGCAGCCCCCTTGTGGCGGGCTCCTACAATGAGCAGTTCTTC
CASSPLVAGSYNEQFF
>TRBJ2-7|.|TRBD1|TRBV7-9
TGTGCCAGCAGCTCGGTAACAGTTGGACAGGGTTTGGCCTACGAGCAGTACTTC
CASSSVTVGQGLAYEQYF
>TRBJ2-5|.|.|TRBV5-4
TGTGCCAGCAGCTTAACCCAGGGGGGACAAGAGACCCAGTACTTC
CASSLTQGGQETQYF
>TRBJ2-7|.|.|TRBV7-9
TGTGCCAGCAGCTTATTAGGGGCGAATTCCCTCTTCGAGCAGTACTTC
CASSLLGANSLFEQYF
>TRBJ2-1|.|TRBD2|TRBV7-9
TGTGCCAGCAGCTCAGGTAGCGGGGGGGCGTTCGAGCAGTTCTTC
CASSSGSGGAFEQFF